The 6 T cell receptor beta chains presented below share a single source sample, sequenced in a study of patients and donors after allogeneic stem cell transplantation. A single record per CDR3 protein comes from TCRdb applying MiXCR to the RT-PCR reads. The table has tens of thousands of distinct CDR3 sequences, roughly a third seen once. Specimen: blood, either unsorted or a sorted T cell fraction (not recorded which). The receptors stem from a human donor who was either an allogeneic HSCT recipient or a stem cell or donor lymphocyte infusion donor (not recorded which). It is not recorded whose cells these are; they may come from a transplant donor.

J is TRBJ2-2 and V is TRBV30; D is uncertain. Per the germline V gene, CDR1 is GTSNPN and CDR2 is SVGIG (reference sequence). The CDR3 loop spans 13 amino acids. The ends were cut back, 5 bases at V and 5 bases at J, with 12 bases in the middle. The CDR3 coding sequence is TGTGCCTGGGATCCTAGGAGTACCGGGGAGCTGTTTTTT. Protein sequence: CAWDPRSTGELFF.

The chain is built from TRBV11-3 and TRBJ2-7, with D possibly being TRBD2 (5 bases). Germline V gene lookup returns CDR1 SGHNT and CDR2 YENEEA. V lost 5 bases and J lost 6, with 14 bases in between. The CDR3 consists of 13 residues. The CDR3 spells CASSLLPRGEQYV. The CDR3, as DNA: TGTGCCAGCAGCCTCCTTCCACGGGGCGAGCAGTACGTC.

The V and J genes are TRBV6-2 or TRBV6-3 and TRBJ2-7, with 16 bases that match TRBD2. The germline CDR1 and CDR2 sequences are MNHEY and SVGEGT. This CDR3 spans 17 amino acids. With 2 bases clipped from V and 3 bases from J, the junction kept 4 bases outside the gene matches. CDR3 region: CASSYPGLAGGHYEQYF. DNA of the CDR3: TGTGCCAGCAGTTACCCGGGACTAGCGGGAGGGCACTACGAGCAGTACTTC.

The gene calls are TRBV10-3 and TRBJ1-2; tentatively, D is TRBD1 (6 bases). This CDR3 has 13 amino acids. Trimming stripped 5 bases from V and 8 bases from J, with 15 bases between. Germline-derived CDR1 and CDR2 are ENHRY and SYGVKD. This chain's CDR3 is CAISPEGGIGYTF. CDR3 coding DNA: TGTGCCATCAGTCCAGAGGGGGGAATCGGCTACACCTTC.

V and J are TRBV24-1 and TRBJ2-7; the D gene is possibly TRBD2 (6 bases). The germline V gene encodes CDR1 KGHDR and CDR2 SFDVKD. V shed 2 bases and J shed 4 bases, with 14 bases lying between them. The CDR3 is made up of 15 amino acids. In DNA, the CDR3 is TGTGCCACCAGTGATTATCGCGGAGGGGAATACGAGCAGTACTTC. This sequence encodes CATSDYRGGEYEQYF.

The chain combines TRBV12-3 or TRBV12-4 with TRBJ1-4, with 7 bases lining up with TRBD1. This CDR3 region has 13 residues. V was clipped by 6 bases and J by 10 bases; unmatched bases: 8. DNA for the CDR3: TGTGCCAGCAGGGATGGGACAGTCGGAAAACTGTTTTTT. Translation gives CASRDGTVGKLFF.